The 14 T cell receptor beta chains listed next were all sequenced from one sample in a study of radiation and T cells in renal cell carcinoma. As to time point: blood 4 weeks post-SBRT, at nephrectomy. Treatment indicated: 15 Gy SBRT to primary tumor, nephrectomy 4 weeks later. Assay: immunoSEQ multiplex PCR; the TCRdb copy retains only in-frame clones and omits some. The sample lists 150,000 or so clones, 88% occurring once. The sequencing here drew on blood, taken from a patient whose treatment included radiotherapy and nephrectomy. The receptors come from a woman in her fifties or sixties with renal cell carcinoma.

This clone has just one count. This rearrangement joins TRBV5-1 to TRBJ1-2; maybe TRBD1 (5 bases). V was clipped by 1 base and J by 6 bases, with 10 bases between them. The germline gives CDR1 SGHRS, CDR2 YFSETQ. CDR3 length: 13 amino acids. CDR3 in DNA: TGCGCCAGCAGCTTGAGTCAGGGAGATGGCTACACCTTC. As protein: CASSLSQGDGYTF.

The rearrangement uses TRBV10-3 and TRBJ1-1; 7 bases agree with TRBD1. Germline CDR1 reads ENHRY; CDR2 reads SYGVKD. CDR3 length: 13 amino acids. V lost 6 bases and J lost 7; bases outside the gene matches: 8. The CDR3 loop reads CAIRVGTESEAFF. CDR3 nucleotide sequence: TGTGCCATCAGGGTTGGGACAGAAAGTGAAGCTTTCTTT.

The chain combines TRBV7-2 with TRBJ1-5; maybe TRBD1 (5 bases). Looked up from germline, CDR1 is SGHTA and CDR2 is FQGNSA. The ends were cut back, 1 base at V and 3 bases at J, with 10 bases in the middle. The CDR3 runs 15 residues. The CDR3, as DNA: TGTGCCAGCAGCTTAGTGCAGGGTCTCAATCAGCCCCAGCATTTT. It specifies CASSLVQGLNQPQHF.

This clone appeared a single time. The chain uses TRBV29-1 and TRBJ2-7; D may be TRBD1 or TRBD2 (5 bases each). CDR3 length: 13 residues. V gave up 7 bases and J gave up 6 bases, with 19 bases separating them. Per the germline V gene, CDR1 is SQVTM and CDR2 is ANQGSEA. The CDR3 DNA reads TGCAGCGCCGCCCCAAGGGACCCCTCCGAGCAGTACTTC. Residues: CSAAPRDPSEQYF.

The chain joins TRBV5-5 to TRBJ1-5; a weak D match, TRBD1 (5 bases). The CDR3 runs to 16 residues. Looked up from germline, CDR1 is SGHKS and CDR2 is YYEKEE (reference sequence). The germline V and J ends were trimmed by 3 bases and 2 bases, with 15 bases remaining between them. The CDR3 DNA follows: TGTGCCAGCAGCTCGGCCCTGGGGGGTGGCAATCAGCCCCAGCATTTT. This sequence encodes CASSSALGGGNQPQHF.

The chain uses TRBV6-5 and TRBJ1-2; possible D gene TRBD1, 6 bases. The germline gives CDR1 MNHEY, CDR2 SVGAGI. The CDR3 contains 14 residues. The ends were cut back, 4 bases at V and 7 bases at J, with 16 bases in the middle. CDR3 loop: CASSSSQGGGGYTF. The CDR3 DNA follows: TGTGCCAGCAGTTCCTCACAGGGTGGTGGTGGCTACACCTTC.

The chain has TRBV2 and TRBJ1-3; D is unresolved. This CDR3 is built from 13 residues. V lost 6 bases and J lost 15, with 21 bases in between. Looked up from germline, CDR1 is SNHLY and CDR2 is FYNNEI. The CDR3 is CASSPGRELARYF. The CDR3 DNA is TGTGCCAGCAGCCCCGGGCGGGAGCTAGCAAGATATTTT.

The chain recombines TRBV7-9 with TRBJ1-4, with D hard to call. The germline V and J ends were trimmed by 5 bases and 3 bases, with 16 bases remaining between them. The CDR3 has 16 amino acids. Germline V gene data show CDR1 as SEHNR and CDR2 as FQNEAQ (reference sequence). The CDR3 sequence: CASSPPGLGANEKLFF. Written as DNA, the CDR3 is TGTGCCAGCAGCCCCCCGGGCCTCGGAGCTAATGAAAAACTGTTTTTT. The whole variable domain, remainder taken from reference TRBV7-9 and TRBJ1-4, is DTGVSQNPRHKITKRGQNVTFRCDPISEHNRLYWYRQTLGQGPEFLTYFQNEAQLEKSRLLSDRFSAERPKGSFSTLEIQRTEQGDSAMYLCASSPPGLGANEKLFFGSGTQLSVL.

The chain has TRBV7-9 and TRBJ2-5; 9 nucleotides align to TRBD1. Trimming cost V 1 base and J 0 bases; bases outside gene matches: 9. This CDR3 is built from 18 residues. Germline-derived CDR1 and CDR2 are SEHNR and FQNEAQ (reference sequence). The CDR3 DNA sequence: TGTGCCAGCAGCTTAGAAAGAACAGGGGGCTGGTACCAAGAGACCCAGTACTTC. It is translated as CASSLERTGGWYQETQYF. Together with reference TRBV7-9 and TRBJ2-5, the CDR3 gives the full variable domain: DTGVSQNPRHKITKRGQNVTFRCDPISEHNRLYWYRQTLGQGPEFLTYFQNEAQLEKSRLLSDRFSAERPKGSFSTLEIQRTEQGDSAMYLCASSLERTGGWYQETQYFGPGTRLLVL.

The CDR3 protein is CATGGVRTEAFF. CDR3 nucleotides: TGTGCCACGGGCGGGGTTCGCACTGAAGCTTTCTTT. The chain carries TRBV18 and TRBJ1-1; the D is unclear. The CDR3 runs to 12 residues. Germline CDR1 is KGHSH and CDR2 is LQKENI. Trimming left V 10 bases short and J 4 bases short, with 13 bases between.

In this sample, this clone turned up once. CDR3: CASSYEGPLTGELFF. The CDR3 DNA reads as TGTGCCAGCAGTTACGAGGGGCCCCTCACCGGGGAGCTGTTTTTT. The chain employs TRBV6-5 and TRBJ2-2; D possibly uses TRBD1 or TRBD2 (5 bases each). Germline CDR1 MNHEY, CDR2 SVGAGI. The V and J ends lost 2 bases and 4 bases respectively, with 11 bases between them. This CDR3 is built from 15 residues.

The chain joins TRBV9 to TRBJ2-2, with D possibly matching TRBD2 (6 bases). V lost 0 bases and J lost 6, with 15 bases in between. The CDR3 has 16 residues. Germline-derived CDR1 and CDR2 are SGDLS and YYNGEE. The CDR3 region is CASSVASRGSAGELFF. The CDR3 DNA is TGTGCCAGCAGCGTAGCTTCGCGGGGATCCGCCGGGGAGCTGTTTTTT.

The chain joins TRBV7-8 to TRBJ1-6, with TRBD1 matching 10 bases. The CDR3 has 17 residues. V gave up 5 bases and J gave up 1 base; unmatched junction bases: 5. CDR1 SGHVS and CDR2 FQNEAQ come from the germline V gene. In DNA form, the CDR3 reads TGTGCCAGCAGCCCTCGGACAGGGGGTTCCTATAATTCACCCCTCCACTTT. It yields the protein CASSPRTGGSYNSPLHF.

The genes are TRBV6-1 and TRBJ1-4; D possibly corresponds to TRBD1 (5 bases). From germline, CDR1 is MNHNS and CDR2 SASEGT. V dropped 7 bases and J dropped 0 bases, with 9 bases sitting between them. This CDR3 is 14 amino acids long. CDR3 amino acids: CASTPTATNEKLFF. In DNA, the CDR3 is TGTGCCAGCACCCCGACAGCAACTAATGAAAAACTGTTTTTT.